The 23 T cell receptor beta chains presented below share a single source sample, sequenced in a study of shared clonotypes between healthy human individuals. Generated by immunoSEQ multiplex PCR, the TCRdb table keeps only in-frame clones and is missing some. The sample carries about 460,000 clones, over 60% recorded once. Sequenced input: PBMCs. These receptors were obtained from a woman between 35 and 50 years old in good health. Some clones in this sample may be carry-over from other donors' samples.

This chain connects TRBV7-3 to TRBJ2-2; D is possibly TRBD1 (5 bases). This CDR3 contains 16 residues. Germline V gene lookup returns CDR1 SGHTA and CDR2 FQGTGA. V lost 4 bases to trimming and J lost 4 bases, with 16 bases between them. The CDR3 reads CASSSPPGRGTGELFF. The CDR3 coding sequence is TGTGCCAGCAGCTCCCCGCCGGGTAGGGGCACCGGGGAGCTGTTTTTT.

CDR3 amino acids: CAISETGTEAFF. In nucleotides, the CDR3 is TGTGCCATCAGTGAGACAGGGACTGAAGCTTTCTTT. The chain employs TRBV10-3 and TRBJ1-1; D is possibly TRBD1 (6 bases). The germline V and J ends were trimmed by 2 bases and 5 bases, with 6 bases remaining between them. The CDR3 totals 12 residues. Germline assignment: CDR1 ENHRY and CDR2 SYGVKD.

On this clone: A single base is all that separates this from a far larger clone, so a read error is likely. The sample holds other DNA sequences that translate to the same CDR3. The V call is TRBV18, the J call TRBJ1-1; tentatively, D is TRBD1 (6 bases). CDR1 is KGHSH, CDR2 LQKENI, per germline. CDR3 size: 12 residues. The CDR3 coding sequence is TGCGCCAGCTCACCACAGGGTGCTGAAGCTTTCTTT. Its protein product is CASSPQGAEAFF.

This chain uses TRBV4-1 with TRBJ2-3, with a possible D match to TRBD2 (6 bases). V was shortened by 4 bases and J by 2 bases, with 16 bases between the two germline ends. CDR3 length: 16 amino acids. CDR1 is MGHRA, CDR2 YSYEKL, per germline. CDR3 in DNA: TGCGCCAGCAGCCGCCAACTAGGAGGGCCCACAGATACGCAGTATTTT. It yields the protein CASSRQLGGPTDTQYF.

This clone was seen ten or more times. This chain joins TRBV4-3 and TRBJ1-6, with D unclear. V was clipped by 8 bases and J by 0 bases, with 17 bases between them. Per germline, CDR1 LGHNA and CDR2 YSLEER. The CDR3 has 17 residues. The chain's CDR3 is CASQRRTASSYNSPLHF. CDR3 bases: TGCGCCAGCCAGCGAAGGACTGCGAGCTCCTATAATTCACCCCTCCACTTT.

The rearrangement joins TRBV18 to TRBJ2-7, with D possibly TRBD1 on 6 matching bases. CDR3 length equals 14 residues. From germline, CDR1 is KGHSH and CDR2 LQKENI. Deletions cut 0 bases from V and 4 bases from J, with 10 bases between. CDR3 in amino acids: CASSPPVGAYEQYF. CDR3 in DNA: TGTGCCAGCTCACCACCGGTGGGGGCTTACGAGCAGTACTTC.

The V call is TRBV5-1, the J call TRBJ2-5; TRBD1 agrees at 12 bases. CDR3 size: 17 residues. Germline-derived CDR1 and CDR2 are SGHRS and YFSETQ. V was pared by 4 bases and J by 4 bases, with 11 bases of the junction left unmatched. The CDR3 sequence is CASSPTRGQGARETQYF. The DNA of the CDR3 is TGCGCCAGCAGCCCCACCCGGGGACAGGGGGCGCGAGAGACCCAGTACTTC.

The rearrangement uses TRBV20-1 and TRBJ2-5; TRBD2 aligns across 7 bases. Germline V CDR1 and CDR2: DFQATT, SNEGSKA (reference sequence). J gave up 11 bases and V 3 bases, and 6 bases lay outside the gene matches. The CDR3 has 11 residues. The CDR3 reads CSARGRGEQYF. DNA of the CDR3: TGCAGTGCTAGGGGCCGGGGGGAGCAGTACTTC.

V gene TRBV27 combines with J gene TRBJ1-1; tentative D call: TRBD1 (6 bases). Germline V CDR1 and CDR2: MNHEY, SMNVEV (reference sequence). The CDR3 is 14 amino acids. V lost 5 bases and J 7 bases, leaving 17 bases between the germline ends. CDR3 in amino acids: CASSPLQGGDEAFF. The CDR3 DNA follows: TGTGCCAGCAGTCCCCTACAGGGAGGGGATGAAGCTTTCTTT.

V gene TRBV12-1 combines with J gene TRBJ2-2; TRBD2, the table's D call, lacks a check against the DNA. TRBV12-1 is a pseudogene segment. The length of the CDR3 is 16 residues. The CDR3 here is CASILIAELNTGELFF. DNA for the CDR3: TGTGCCAGCATCCTAATAGCGGAGCTGAACACCGGGGAGCTGTTTTTT.

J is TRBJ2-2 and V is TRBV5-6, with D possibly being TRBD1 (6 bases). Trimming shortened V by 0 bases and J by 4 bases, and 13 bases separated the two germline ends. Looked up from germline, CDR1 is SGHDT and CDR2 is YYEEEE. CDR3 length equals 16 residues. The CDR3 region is CASSLAPQGGTGELFF. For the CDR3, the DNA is TGTGCCAGCAGCTTGGCCCCACAGGGTGGCACCGGGGAGCTGTTTTTT.

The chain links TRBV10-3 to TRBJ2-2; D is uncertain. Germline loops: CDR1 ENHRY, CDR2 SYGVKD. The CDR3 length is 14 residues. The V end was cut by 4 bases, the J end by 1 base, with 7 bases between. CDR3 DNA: TGTGCCATCAGTGTGGTACTGAACACCGGGGAGCTGTTTTTT. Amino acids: CAISVVLNTGELFF.

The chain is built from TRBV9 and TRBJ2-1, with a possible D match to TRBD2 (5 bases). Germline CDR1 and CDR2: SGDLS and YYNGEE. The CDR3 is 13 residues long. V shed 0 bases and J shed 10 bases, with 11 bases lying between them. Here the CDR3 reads CASSVARGHEQFF. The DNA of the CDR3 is TGTGCCAGCAGCGTAGCCCGGGGTCACGAGCAGTTCTTC.

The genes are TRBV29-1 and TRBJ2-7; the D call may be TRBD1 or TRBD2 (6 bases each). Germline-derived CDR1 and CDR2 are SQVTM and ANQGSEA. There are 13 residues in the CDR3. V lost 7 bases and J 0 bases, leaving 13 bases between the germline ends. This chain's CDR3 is CSAQRGDSYEQYF. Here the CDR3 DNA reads TGCAGCGCTCAAAGGGGGGACTCCTACGAGCAGTACTTC.

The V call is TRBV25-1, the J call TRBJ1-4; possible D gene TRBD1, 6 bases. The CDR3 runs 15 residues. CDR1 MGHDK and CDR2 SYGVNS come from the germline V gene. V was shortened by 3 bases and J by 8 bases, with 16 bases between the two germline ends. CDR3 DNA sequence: TGTGCCAGCAGTGATTCTCGACAGGTCTGGGAAAAACTGTTTTTT. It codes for CASSDSRQVWEKLFF.

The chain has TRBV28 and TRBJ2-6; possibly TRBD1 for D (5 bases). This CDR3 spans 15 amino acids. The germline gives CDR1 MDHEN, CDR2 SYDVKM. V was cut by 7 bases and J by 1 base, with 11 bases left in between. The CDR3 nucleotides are TGTGCCAGCACTATAGGGGTTTCTGGGGCCAACGTCCTGACTTTC. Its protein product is CASTIGVSGANVLTF.

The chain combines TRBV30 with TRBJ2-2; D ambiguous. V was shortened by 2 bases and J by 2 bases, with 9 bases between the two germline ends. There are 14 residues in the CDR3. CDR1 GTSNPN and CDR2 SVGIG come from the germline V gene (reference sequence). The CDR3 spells CAWSPHRNTGELFF. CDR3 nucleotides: TGTGCCTGGAGTCCCCATAGAAACACCGGGGAGCTGTTTTTT.

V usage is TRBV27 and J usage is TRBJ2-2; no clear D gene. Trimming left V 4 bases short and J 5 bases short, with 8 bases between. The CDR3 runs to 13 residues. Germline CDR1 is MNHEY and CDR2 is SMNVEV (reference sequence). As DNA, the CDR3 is TGTGCCAGCAGTTCTTTGCTTACCGGGGAGCTGTTTTTT. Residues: CASSSLLTGELFF.

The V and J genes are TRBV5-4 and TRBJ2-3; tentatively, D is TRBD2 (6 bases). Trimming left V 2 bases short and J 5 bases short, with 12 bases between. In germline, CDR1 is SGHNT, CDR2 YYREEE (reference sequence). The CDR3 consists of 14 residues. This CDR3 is CASSLGGPEDTQYF. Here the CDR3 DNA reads TGTGCCAGCAGCTTAGGAGGGCCTGAAGATACGCAGTATTTT.

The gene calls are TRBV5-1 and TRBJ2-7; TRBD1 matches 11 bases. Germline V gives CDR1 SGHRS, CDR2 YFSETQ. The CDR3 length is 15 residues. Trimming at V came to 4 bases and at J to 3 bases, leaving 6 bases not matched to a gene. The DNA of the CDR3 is TGCGCCAGCAGCCCGGGACAGGGGGGATTCTACGAGCAGTACTTC. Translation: CASSPGQGGFYEQYF.

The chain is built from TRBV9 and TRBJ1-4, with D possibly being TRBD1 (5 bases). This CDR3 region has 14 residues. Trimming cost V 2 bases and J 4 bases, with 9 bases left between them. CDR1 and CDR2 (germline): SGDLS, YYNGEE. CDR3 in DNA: TGTGCCAGCAGCGTGGAGGGGAATAATGAAAAACTGTTTTTT. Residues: CASSVEGNNEKLFF.

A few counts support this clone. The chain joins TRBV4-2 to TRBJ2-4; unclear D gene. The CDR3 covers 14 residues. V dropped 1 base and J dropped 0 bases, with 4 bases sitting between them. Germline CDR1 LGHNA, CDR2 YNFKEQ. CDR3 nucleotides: TGTGCCAGCAGCCAAGCGGGAGCCAAAAACATTCAGTACTTC. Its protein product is CASSQAGAKNIQYF.

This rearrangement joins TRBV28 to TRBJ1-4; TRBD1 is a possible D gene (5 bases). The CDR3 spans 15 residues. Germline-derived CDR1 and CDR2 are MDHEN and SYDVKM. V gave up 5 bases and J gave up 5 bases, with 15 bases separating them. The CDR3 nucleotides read TGTGCCAGCAGTCCCCGTAAGGGGTGGAATGAAAAACTGTTTTTT. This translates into CASSPRKGWNEKLFF.